These 5 T cell receptor beta chains came from one sample sequenced in a study of cytomegalovirus exposure and HLA in healthy donors. This table comes from immunoSEQ multiplex PCR, and its TCRdb copy is limited to in-frame clones, with some not included. The sample records tens of thousands of clones, 94% being singletons. The source material was PBMCs. The receptors originated from a young woman in good health and CMV-seropositive.

The chain links TRBV4-3 to TRBJ2-3; the D gene is possibly TRBD2 (6 bases). The CDR3 covers 16 residues. The germline V gene encodes CDR1 LGHNA and CDR2 YSLEER. Trimming took 0 bases from V and 6 from J, leaving 16 bases between them. The CDR3 is CASSQDPSGVWDTQYF. The CDR3 nucleotides are TGCGCCAGCAGCCAAGATCCATCGGGGGTGTGGGATACGCAGTATTTT.

The chain combines TRBV30 with TRBJ2-7; 9 bases map to TRBD1. The CDR3 contains 16 residues. CDR1 is GTSNPN, CDR2 SVGIG, per germline (reference sequence). V lost 3 bases to trimming and J lost 4 bases; unmatched junction nucleotides: 13. CDR3 coding DNA: TGTGCCTGGAGCGTTTCCTTGGGACAGGGTGGTTACGAGCAGTACTTC. It encodes CAWSVSLGQGGYEQYF.

The chain employs TRBV27 and TRBJ1-1; 8 nucleotides agree with TRBD1. This CDR3 contains 14 residues. Germline V gives CDR1 MNHEY, CDR2 SMNVEV (reference sequence). V lost 6 bases to trimming and J lost 4 bases; unmatched junction nucleotides: 7. For the CDR3, the DNA is TGTGCCAGCAGACTTACAGGGGGACGCACTGAAGCTTTCTTT. Protein product: CASRLTGGRTEAFF.

The rearrangement joins TRBV28 to TRBJ1-2; 8 positions agree with TRBD1. J lost 2 bases, V lost 5 bases, and 13 bases had no gene match. Germline V gene lookup returns CDR1 MDHEN and CDR2 SYDVKM. The length of the CDR3 is 17 residues. This chain's CDR3 is CASSQPGQALTNYGYTF. CDR3 in DNA: TGTGCCAGCAGTCAACCGGGACAGGCTCTTACAAACTATGGCTACACCTTC.

The CDR3 nucleotides are TGTGCCAGCGTGGGAGGGGGATACGAGCAGTACTTC. Translated, it gives CASVGGGYEQYF. The V gene is TRBV28, the J gene TRBJ2-7, with TRBD2 as a possible D gene (7 bases). The CDR3 has 12 amino acids. V was pared by 8 bases and J by 4 bases, with 12 bases between. Germline-derived CDR1 and CDR2 are MDHEN and SYDVKM.